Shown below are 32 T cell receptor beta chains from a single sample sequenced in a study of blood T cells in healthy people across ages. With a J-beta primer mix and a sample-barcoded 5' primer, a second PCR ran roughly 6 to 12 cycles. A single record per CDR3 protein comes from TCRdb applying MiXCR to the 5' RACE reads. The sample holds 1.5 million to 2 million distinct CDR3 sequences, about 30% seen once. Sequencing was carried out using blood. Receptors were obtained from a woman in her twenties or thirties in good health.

CDR3 loop: CSARDASRGLEQYF. In nucleotides, the CDR3 is TGCAGTGCTAGAGATGCGAGCAGGGGGCTCGAGCAGTACTTC. V is TRBV20-1 and J is TRBJ2-7; TRBD1 aligns across 8 bases. Germline V lookup: CDR1 DFQATT, CDR2 SNEGSKA (reference sequence). Losses at the gene ends were 0 bases for V and 6 bases for J; bases not matched to a gene: 7. The CDR3 contains 14 residues.

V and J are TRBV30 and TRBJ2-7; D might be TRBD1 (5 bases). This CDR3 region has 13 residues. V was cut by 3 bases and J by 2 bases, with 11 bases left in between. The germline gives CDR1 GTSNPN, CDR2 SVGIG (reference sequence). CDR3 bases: TGTGCCTGGAGCCCTGACAGTACCTACGAGCAGTACTTC. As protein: CAWSPDSTYEQYF.

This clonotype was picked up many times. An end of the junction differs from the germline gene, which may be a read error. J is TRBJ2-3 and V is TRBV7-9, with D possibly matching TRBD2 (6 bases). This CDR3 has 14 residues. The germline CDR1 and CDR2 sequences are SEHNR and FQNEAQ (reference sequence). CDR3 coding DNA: TGCGCCAGCAGCTTGGTTGGGGGAGGAGATACGCAGTATTTT. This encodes CASSLVGGGDTQYF.

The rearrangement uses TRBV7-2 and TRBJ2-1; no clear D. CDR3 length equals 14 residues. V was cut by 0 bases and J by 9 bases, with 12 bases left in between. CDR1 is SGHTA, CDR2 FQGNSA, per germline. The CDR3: CASSLAPYPVEQFF. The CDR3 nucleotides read TGTGCCAGCAGCTTAGCCCCTTACCCAGTTGAGCAGTTCTTC.

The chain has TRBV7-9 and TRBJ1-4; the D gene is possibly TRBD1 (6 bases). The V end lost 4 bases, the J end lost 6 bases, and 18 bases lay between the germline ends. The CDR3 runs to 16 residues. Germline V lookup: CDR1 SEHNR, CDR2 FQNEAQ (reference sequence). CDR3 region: CASSSEVGASDEKLFF. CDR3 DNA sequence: TGTGCCAGCAGCTCCGAAGTGGGGGCCTCGGATGAAAAACTGTTTTTT.

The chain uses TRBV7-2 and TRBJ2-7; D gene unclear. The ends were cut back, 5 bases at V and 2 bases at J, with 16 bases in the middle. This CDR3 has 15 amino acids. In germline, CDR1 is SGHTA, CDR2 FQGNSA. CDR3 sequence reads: CASSALFGVTYEQYF. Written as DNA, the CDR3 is TGTGCCAGCAGCGCGCTTTTTGGGGTTACCTACGAGCAGTACTTC.

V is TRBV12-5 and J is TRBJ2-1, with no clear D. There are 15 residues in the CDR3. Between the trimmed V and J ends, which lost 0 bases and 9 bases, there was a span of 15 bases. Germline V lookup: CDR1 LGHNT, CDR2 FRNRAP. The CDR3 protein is CASGLVVWEKAEQFF. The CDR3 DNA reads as TGTGCTAGTGGTTTGGTGGTATGGGAAAAGGCTGAGCAGTTCTTC.

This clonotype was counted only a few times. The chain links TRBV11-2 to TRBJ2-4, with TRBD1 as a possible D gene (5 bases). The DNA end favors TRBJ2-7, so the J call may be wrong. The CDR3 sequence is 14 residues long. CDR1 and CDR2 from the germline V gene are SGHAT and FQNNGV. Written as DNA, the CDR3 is TGTGCCAGCAGCAACACAGGTGGGATCTACGAGCAGTACTTC. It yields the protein CASSNTGGIYEQYF.

CDR3 nucleotides: TGTGCCAGCAGACGCGGACAGGGTGTCAGTTCACCCCTCCACTTT. This gives the protein CASRRGQGVSSPLHF. V gene TRBV12-3 or TRBV12-4 combines with J gene TRBJ1-6; 8 nucleotides align to TRBD1. This CDR3 contains 15 residues. The V gene end was trimmed by 6 bases and the J gene end by 9 bases; junction bases not matched to a gene: 10.

CDR3 DNA sequence: TGTGCCAGCAGTTTTCCTAAGCGGGGGGGGTCTGGGGAGCAGTTCTTC. It is translated as CASSFPKRGGSGEQFF. J is TRBJ2-1 and V is TRBV6-6; 10 positions agree with TRBD2. The V and J ends lost 4 bases and 10 bases, in that order; junction bases with no gene match: 13. Germline V gene lookup returns CDR1 MNHNY and CDR2 SVGAGI (reference sequence). The CDR3 is made up of 16 amino acids.

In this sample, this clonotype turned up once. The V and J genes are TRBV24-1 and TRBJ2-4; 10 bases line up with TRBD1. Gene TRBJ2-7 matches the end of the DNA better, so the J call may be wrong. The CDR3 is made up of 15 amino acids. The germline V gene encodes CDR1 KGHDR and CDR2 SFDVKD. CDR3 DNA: TGTGCCACCAGTGGAACGGGACAGGGGTCCTACGAGCAGTACTTC. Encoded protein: CATSGTGQGSYEQYF.

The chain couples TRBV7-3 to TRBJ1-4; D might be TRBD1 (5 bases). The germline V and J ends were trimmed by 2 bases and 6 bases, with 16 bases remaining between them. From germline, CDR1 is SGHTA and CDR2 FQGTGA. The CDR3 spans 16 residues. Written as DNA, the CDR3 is TGTGCCAGCAGCTTATGGACGTGGGGCCACTATGAAAAACTGTTTTTT. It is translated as CASSLWTWGHYEKLFF. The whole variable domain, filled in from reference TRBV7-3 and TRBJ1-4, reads GAGVSQTPSNKVTEKGKYVELRCDPISGHTALYWYRQSLGQGPEFLIYFQGTGAADDSGLPNDRFFAVRPEGSVSTLKIQRTERGDSAVYLCASSLWTWGHYEKLFFGSGTQLSVL.

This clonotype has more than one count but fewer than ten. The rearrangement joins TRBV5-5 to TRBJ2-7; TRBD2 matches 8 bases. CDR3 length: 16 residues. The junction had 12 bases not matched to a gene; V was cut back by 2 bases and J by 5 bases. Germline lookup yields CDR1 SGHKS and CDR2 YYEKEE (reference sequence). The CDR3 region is CASSFTPAGEVDEQYF. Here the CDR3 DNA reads TGTGCCAGCAGCTTTACCCCAGCGGGAGAGGTAGACGAGCAGTACTTC.

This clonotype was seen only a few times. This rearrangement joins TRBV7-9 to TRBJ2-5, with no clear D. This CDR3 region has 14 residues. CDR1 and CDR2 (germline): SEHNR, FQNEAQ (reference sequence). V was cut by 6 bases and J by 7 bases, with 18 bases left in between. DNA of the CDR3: TGTGCCAGCAGGGACGGGCTTAACGGTGGGACCCAGTACTTC. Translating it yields CASRDGLNGGTQYF.

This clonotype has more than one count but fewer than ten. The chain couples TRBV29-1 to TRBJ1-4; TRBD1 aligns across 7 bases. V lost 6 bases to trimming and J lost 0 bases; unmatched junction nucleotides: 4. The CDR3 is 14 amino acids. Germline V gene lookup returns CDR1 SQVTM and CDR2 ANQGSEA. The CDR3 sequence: CSVGDSTTNEKLFF. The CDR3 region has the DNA TGCAGCGTCGGGGACAGTACAACTAATGAAAAACTGTTTTTT.

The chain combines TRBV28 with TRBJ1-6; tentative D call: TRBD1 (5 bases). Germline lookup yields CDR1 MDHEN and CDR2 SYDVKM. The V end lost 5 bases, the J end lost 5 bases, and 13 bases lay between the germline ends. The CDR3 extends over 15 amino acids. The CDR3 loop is CASSLFTGDNSPLHF. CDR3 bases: TGTGCCAGCAGTCTTTTTACGGGGGATAATTCACCCCTCCACTTT.

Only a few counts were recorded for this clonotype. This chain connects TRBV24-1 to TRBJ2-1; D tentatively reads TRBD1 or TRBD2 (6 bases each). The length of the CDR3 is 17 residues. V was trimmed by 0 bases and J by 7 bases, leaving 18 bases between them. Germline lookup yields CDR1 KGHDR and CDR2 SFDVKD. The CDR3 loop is CATSDLGTGGGINEQFF. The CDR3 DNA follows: TGTGCCACCAGTGATTTGGGGACTGGGGGCGGTATAAATGAGCAGTTCTTC.

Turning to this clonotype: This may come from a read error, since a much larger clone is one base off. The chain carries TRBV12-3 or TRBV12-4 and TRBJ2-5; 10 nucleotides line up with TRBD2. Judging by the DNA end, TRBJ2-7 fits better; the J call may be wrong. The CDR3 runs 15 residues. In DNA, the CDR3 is TGTGCCAGCAGTATGTCTAGCGGGAGTCGGTACGAGCAGTACTTC. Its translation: CASSMSSGSRYEQYF.

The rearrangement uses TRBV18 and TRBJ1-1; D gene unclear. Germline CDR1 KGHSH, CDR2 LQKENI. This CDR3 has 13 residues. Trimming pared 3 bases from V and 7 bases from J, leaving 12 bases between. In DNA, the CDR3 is TGTGCCAGCTCACCGTCGTCGGCGGGTGAAGCTTTCTTT. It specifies CASSPSSAGEAFF. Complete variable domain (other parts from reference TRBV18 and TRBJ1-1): NAGVMQNPRHLVRRRGQEARLRCSPMKGHSHVYWYRQLPEEGLKFMVYLQKENIIDESGMPKERFSAEFPKEGPSILRIQQVVRGDSAAYFCASSPSSAGEAFFGQGTRLTVV.

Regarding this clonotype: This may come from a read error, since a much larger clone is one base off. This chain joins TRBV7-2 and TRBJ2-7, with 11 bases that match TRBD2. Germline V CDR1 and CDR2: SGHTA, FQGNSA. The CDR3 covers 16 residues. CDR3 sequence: CASSSTTSGSRYGQYF. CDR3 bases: TGTGCCAGCAGCTCCACTACTAGCGGGAGTAGGTACGGGCAGTACTTC.

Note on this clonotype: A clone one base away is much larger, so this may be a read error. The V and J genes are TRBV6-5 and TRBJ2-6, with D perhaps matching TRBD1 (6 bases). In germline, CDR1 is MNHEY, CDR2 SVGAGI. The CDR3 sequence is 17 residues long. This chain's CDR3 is CASSYSGQPSGANVRTF. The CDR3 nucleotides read TGTGCCAGCAGTTACTCAGGACAGCCCTCTGGGGCCAACGTCCGGACTTTC.

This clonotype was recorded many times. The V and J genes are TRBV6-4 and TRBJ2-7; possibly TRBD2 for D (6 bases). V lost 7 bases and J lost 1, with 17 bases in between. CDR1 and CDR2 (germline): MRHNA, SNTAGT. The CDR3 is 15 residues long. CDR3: CASIISRGLSYEQYF. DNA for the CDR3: TGTGCCAGCATTATATCTCGGGGGTTATCCTACGAGCAGTACTTC.

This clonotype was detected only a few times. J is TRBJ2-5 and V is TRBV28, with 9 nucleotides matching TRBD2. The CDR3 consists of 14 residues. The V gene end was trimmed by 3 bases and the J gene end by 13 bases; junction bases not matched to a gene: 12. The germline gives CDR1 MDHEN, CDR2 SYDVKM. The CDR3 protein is CASSLATSGVQSYF. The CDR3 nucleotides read TGTGCCAGCAGTTTGGCGACTAGCGGAGTCCAGTCGTACTTC.

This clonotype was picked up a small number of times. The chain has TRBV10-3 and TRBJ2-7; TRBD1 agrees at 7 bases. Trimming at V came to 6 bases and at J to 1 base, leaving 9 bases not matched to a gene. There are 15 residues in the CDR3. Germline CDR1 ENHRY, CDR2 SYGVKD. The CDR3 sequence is CAISMGTDFSYEQYF. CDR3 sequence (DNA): TGTGCCATCAGCATGGGGACAGACTTTTCCTACGAGCAGTACTTC.

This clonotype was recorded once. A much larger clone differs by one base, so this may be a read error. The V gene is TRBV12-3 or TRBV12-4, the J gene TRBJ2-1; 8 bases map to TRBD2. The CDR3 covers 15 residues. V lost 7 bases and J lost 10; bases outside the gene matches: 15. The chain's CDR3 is CASTAGGRDFYEQFF. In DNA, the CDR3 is TGTGCCAGCACCGCGGGGGGCAGGGATTTCTACGAGCAGTTCTTC.

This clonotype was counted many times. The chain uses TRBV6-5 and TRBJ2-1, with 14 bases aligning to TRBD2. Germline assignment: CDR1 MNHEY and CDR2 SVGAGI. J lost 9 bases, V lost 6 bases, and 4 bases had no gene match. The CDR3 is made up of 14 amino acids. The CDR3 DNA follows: TGTGCCAGCAGGACTAGCGGGGGGGCTTTTGAGCAGTTCTTC. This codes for CASRTSGGAFEQFF.

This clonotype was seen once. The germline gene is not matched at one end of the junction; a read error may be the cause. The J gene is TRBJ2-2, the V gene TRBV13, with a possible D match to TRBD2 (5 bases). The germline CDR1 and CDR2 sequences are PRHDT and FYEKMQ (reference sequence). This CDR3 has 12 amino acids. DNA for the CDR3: TGTGCCAGCAGTCGCGGCACCGGGGAGCTGTGTTTT. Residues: CASSRGTGELCF. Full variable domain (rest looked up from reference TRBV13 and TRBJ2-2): AAGVIQSPRHLIKEKRETATLKCYPIPRHDTVYWYQQGPGQDPQFLISFYEKMQSDKGSIPDRFSAQQFSDYHSELNMSSLELGDSALYFCASSRGTGELCFGEGSRLTVL.

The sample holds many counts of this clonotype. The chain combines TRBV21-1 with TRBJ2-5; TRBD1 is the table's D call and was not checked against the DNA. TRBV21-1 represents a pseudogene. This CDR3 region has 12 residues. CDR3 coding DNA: TGTGCCAGCAGCAGAGGGGCAGAGACCCAGTACTTC. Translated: CASSRGAETQYF.

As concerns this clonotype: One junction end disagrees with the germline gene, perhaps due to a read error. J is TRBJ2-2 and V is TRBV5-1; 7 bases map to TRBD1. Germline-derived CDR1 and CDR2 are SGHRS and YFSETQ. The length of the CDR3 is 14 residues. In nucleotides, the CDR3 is TGCGCCAGCAGCCTGGGACAGAACACCGAGGAGCTGTTTTTT. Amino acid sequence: CASSLGQNTEELFF.

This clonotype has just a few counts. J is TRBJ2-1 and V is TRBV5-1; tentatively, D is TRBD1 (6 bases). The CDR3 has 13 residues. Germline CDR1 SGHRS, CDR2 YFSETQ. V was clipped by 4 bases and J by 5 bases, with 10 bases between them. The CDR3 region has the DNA TGCGCCAGCAGCGGGGACAACCACAATGAGCAGTTCTTC. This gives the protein CASSGDNHNEQFF.

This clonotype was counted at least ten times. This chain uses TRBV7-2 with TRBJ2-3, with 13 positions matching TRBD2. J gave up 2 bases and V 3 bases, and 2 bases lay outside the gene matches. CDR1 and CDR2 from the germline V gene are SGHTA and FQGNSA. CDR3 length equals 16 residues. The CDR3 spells CASSLTSGGFTDTQYF. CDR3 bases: TGTGCCAGCAGCTTGACTAGCGGGGGGTTCACAGATACGCAGTATTTT.

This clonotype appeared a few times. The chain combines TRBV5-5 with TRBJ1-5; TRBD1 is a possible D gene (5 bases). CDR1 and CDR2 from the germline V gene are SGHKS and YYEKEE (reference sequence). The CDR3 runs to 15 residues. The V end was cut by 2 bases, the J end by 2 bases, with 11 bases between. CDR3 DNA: TGTGCCAGCAGCTTTCAGGGAGTTGGCAATCAGCCCCAGCATTTT. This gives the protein CASSFQGVGNQPQHF.